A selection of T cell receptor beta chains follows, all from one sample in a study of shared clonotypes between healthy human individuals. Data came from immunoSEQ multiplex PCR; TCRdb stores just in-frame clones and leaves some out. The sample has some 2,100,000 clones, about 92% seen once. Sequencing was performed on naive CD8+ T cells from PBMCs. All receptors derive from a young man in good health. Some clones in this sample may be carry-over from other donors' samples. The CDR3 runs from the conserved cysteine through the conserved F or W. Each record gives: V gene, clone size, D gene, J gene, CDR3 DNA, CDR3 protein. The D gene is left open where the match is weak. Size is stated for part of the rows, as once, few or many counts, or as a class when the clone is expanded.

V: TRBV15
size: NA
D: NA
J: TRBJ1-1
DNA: TGTGCCACCACCCCGATCGAGGGGATGAACACTGAAGCTTTCTTT
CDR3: CATTPIEGMNTEAFF

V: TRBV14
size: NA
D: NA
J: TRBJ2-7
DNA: TGTGCCAGCAGGGAGACGGGTACCTACGAGCAGTACTTC
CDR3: CASRETGTYEQYF

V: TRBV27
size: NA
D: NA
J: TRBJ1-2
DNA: TGTGCCAGCAGTTCCAAAGTTTATTTTCCCGACAAGACTAACTATGGCTACACCTTC
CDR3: CASSSKVYFPDKTNYGYTF

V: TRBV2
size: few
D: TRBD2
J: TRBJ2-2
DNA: TGTGCCACTTTAGCGGGAGGTGGGGAGCTGTTTTTT
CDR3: CATLAGGGELFF

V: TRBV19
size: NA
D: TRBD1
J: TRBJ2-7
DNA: TGTGCCAGTAGTCTACCCCAAGGACAGGGGGTGCACGAGCAGTACTTC
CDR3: CASSLPQGQGVHEQYF

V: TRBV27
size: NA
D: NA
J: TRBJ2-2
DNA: TGTGCCAGCAGTTCGGGACGTATGGGCGGGGAGCTGTTTTTT
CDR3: CASSSGRMGGELFF

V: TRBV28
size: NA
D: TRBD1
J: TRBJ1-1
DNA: TGTGCCAGCAGTCTACTACAGGGGGCTAACACTGAAGCTTTCTTT
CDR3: CASSLLQGANTEAFF

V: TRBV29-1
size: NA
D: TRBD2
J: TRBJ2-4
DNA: TGCAGCGTGACTAGCGGGGGTGGCAAAAACATTCAGTACTTC
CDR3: CSVTSGGGKNIQYF

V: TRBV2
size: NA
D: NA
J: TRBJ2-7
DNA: TGTGCCAGCAGTCTAGGATATGACTCCTACGAGCAGTACTTC
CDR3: CASSLGYDSYEQYF

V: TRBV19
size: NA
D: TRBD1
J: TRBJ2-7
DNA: TGTGCCAGTAGTTCCGGGACAGGCTCCTACGAGCAGTACTTC
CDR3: CASSSGTGSYEQYF

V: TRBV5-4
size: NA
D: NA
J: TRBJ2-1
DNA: TGTGCCAGCAGCCTCGGACTCCTTGAGCAGTTCTTC
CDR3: CASSLGLLEQFF

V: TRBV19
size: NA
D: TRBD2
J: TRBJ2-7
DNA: TGTGCCAGTAGTTCGGCGGGGGTGGACGAGCAGTACTTC
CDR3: CASSSAGVDEQYF

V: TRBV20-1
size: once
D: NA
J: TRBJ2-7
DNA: TGCAGTGCTAGAAGAGACCAGAGGGTGTACTTC
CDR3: CSARRDQRVYF

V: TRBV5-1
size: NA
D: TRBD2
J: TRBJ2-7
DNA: TGCGCCAGCAGCCCCGCGTTCCGCCAGTCGGGTAGCGGGAGGGACTACGAGCAGTACTTC
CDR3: CASSPAFRQSGSGRDYEQYF

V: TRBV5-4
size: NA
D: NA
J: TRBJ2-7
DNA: TGTGCCAGCAGCTGGGGGCGGGACGGATCCTACGAGCAGTACTTC
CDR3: CASSWGRDGSYEQYF

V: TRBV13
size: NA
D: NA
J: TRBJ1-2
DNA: TGTGCCAGCAGCTTACCGCAGGGGACCGGGAATGGCTACACCTTC
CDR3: CASSLPQGTGNGYTF

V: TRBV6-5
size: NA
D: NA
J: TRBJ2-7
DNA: TGTGCCAGCAGTGATCGTATAGGGTACGAGCAGTACTTC
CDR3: CASSDRIGYEQYF

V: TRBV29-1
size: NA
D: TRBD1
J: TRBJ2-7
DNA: TGCAGCGTTCTTCCGGGACAGGAACACTACGAGCAGTACTTC
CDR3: CSVLPGQEHYEQYF

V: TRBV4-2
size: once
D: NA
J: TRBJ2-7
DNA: TGTGCCAGCAGCCAAGACGAAGGGTCTTACCCCTACGAGCAGTACTTC
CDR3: CASSQDEGSYPYEQYF

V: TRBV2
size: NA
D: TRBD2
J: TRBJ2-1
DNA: TGTGCCAGCATCGAAACTAGCGGAGGGGTCAATGAGCAGTTCTTC
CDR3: CASIETSGGVNEQFF

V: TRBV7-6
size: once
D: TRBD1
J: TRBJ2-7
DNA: TGTGCCAGCAGCTTGGGACAGGGTTTTTCATACGAGCAGTACTTC
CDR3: CASSLGQGFSYEQYF

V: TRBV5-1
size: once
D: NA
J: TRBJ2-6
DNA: TGCGCCAGCAGCTTGGGTGATCGTCAATCTGGGGCCAACGTCCTGACTTTC
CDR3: CASSLGDRQSGANVLTF

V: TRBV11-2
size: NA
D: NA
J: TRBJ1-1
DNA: TGTGCCAGCAGCTTCCCCCAGGACAGCATGAACACTGAAGCTTTCTTT
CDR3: CASSFPQDSMNTEAFF

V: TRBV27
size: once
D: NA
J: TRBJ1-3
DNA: TGTGCCAGCAGTTTTGGGGGTCCTGGAAACACCATATATTTT
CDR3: CASSFGGPGNTIYF

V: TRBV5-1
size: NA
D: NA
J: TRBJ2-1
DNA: TGCGCCAGCAGCTTGGCAGGGCTCTCCTACAATGAGCAGTTCTTC
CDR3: CASSLAGLSYNEQFF

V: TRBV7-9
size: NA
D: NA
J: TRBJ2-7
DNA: TGTGCCAGCAGCTCATCACTGACAGACGAGCAGTACTTC
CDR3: CASSSSLTDEQYF

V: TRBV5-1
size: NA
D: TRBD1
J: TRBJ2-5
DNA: TGCGCCAGCAGCTTGATGACAGGGGGCCGGGAGACCCAGTACTTC
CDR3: CASSLMTGGRETQYF

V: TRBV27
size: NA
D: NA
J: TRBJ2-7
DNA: TGTGCCAGCAGTTTGGACCGCTCCTACGAGCAGTACTTC
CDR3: CASSLDRSYEQYF

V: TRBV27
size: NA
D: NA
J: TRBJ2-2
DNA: TGTGCCACCAGGGAACAGATGAACACCGGGGAGCTGTTTTTT
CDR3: CATREQMNTGELFF

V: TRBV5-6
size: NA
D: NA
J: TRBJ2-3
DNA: TGTGCCAGCAGCCCTCACACTAGGGATACGCAGTATTTT
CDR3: CASSPHTRDTQYF

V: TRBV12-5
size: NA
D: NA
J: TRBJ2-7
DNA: TGTGCTAGTGGTCGGACTTCGCTCGAGCAGTACTTC
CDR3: CASGRTSLEQYF

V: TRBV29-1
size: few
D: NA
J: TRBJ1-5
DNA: TGCAGCGTTAGGTCAGGGAATCAGCCCCAGCATTTT
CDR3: CSVRSGNQPQHF

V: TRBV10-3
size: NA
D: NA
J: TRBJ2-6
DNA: TGTGCCATCAGTGGACCGGAGGCTTTCTCTGGGGCCAACGTCCTGACTTTC
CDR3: CAISGPEAFSGANVLTF

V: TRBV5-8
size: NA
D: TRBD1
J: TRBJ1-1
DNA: TGTGCCAGCAGCATGGGACAGGGTTCAGATGAAGCTTTCTTT
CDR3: CASSMGQGSDEAFF

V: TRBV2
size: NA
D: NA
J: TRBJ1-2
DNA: TGTGCCAGCAGAGGGTCCGACAAGTTCTATGGCTACACCTTC
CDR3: CASRGSDKFYGYTF

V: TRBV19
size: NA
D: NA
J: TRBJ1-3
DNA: TGTGCCAGTAGTCGACGGACAGACCTCTCTGGAAACACCATATATTTT
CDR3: CASSRRTDLSGNTIYF

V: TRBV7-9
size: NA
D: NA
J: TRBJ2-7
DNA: TGTGCCAGCCTCTTGGGGACAGAAGACTCCCCGGGGGGCTCCTACGAGCAGTACTTC
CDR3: CASLLGTEDSPGGSYEQYF

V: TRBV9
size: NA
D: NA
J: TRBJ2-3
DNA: TGTGCCAGCAGCGTAGGAGGGAGTGGGTCAGATACGCAGTATTTT
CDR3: CASSVGGSGSDTQYF

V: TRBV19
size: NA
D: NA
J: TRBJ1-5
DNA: TGTGCCAGTAGTATTAATTTGGAGGGGACAAGGCATTTT
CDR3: CASSINLEGTRHF

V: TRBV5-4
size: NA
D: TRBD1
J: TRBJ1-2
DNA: TGTGCCAGCAGCTTGGTATCCGTACAGGGGGCGGGTTATGGCTACACCTTC
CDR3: CASSLVSVQGAGYGYTF

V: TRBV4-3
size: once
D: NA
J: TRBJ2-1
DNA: TGCGCCAGCAGCCAGTCGACTAGTTGGCCGTCCAATGAGCAGTTCTTC
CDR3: CASSQSTSWPSNEQFF

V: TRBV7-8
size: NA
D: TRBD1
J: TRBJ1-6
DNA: TGTGCCAGCAGCTTAGACAGGGGGAGATCACCCCTCCACTTT
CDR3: CASSLDRGRSPLHF

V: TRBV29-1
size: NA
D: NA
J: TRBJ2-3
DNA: TGCAGCGCTGTCACTCGGGGGGCTAGCACAGATACGCAGTATTTT
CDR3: CSAVTRGASTDTQYF

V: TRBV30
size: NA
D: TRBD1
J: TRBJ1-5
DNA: TGTGCCTGGAGCCGACAGGGCCTAATTAGCAATCAGCCCCAGCATTTT
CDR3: CAWSRQGLISNQPQHF

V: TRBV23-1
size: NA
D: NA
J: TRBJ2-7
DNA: TGCGCCAGCAGTCAGGATCAGGGTCGACGAAACTCCTACGAGCAGTACTTC
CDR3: CASSQDQGRRNSYEQYF

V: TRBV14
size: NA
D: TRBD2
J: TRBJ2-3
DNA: TGTGCCAGCAGCCAAGGGCTAGCGGGACGTAGCACAGATACGCAGTATTTT
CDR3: CASSQGLAGRSTDTQYF

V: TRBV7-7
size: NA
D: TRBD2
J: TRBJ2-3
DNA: TGTGCCAGCAGCTTGGGTCTAGCGGGGAGCACAGATACGCAGTATTTT
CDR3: CASSLGLAGSTDTQYF

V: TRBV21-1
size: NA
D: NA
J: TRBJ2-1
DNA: TGTGCCAGCAGCACCGCGGGACTAGCGGTTGGTAATGAGCAGTTCTTC
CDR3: CASSTAGLAVGNEQFF

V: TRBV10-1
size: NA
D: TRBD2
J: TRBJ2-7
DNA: TGCGCCCGCCAGCCCCGGGGGGTCCCCCACGAGCAGTACTTC
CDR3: CARQPRGVPHEQYF